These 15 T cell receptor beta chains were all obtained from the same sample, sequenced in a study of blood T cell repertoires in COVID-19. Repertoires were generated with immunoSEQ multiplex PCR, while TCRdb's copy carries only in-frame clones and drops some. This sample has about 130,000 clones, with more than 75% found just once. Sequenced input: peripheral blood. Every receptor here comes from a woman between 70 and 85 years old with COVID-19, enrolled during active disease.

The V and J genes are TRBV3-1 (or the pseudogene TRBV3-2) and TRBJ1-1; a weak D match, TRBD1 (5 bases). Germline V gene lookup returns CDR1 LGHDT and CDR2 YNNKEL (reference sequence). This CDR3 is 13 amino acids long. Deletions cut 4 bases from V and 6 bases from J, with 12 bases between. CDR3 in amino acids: CASSLSGAPEAFF. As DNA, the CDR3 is TGTGCCAGCAGCCTAAGCGGGGCTCCTGAAGCTTTCTTT.

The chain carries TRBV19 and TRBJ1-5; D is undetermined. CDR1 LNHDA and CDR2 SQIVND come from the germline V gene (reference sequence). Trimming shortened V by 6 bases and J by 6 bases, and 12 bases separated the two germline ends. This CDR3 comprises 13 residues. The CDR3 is CASSSFMSQPQHF. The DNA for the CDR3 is TGTGCCAGTAGCTCCTTTATGAGTCAGCCCCAGCATTTT.

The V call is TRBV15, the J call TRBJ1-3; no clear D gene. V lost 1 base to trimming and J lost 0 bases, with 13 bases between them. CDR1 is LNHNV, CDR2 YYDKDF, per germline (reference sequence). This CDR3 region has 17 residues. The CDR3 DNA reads TGTGCCACCAGCAGAGGTTTAGCTTCCTACTCTGGAAACACCATATATTTT. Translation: CATSRGLASYSGNTIYF. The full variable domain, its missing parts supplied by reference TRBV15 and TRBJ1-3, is DAMVIQNPRYQVTQFGKPVTLSCSQTLNHNVMYWYQQKSSQAPKLLFHYYDKDFNNEADTPDNFQSRRPNTSFCFLDIRSPGLGDTAMYLCATSRGLASYSGNTIYFGEGSWLTVV.

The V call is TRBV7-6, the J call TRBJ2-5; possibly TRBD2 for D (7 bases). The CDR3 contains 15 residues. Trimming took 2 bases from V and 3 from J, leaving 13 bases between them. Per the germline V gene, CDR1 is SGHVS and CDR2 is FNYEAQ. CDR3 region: CASSLSAGAEETQYF. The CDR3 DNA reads TGTGCCAGCAGCTTAAGTGCGGGGGCCGAAGAGACCCAGTACTTC.

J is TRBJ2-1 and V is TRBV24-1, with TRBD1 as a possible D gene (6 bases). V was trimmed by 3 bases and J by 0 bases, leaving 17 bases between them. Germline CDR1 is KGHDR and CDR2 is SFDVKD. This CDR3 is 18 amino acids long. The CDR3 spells CATSDPLSDRSSYNEQFF. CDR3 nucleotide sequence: TGTGCCACCAGTGATCCCCTAAGTGACAGGAGCTCCTACAATGAGCAGTTCTTC.

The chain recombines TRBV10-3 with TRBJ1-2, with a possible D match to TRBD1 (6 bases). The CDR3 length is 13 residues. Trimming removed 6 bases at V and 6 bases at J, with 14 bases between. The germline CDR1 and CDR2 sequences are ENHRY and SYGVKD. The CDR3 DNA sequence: TGTGCCATCAGCCAGGAGGCAGGGGATGGCTACACCTTC. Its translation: CAISQEAGDGYTF.

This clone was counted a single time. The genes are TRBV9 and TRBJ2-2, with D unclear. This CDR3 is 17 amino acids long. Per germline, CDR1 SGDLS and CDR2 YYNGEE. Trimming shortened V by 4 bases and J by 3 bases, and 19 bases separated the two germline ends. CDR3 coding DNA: TGTGCCAGCAGCCCCCTGATGTCTACGGGTCACACCGGGGAGCTGTTTTTT. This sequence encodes CASSPLMSTGHTGELFF.

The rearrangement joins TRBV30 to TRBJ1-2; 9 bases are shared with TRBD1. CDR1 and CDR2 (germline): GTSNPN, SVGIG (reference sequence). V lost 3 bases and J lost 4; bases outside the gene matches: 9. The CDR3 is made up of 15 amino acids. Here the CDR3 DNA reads TGTGCCTGGAGAGTGGACAGGGGAGGGAGCTATGGCTACACCTTC. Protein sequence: CAWRVDRGGSYGYTF.

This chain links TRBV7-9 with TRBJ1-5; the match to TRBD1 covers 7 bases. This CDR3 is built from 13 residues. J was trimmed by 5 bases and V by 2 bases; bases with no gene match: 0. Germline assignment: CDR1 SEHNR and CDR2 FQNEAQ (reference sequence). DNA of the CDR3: TGTGCCAGCAGCTTAACAGGGGATCAGCCCCAGCATTTT. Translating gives CASSLTGDQPQHF. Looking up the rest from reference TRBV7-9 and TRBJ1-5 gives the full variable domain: DTGVSQNPRHKITKRGQNVTFRCDPISEHNRLYWYRQTLGQGPEFLTYFQNEAQLEKSRLLSDRFSAERPKGSFSTLEIQRTEQGDSAMYLCASSLTGDQPQHFGDGTRLSIL.

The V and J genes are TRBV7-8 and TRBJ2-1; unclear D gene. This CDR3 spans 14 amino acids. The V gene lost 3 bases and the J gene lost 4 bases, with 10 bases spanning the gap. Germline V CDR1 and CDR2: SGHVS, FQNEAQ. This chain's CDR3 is CASSFRSEYNEQFF. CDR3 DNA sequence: TGTGCCAGCAGCTTTAGGAGCGAATACAATGAGCAGTTCTTC.

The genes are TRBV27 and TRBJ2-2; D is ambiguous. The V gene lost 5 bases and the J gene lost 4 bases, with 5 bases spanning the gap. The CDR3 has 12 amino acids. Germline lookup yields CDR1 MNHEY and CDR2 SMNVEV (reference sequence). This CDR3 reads CASSRLTGELFF. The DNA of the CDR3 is TGTGCCAGCAGTCGACTCACCGGGGAGCTGTTTTTT.

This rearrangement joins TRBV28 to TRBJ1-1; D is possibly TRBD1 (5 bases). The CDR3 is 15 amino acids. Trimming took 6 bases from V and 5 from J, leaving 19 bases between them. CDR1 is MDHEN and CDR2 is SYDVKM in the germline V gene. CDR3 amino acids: CASSPTQAGRTEAFF. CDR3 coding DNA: TGTGCCAGCAGCCCCACGCAGGCAGGGAGGACTGAAGCTTTCTTT.

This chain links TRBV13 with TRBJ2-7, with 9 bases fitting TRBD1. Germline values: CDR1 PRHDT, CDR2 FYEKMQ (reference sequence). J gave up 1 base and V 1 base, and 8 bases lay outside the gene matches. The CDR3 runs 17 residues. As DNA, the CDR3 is TGTGCCAGCAGCTTAGCTTTTCCCGGGACAGGGTCCTACGAGCAGTACTTC. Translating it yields CASSLAFPGTGSYEQYF.

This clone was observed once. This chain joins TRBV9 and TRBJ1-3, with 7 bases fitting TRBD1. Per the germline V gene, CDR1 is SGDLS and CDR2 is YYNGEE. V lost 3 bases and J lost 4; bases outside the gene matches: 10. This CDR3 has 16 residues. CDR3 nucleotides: TGTGCCAGCAGCGCGCATACCGGGACAGTCGGAAACACCATATATTTT. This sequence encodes CASSAHTGTVGNTIYF.

Here the CDR3 reads CASSVAPGSGNTIYF. CDR3 sequence (DNA): TGTGCCAGCAGCGTAGCCCCGGGGTCCGGAAACACCATATATTTT. The chain joins TRBV9 to TRBJ1-3; no firm D call. The CDR3 runs 15 residues. Germline V lookup: CDR1 SGDLS, CDR2 YYNGEE. Trimming pared 0 bases from V and 4 bases from J, leaving 11 bases between.